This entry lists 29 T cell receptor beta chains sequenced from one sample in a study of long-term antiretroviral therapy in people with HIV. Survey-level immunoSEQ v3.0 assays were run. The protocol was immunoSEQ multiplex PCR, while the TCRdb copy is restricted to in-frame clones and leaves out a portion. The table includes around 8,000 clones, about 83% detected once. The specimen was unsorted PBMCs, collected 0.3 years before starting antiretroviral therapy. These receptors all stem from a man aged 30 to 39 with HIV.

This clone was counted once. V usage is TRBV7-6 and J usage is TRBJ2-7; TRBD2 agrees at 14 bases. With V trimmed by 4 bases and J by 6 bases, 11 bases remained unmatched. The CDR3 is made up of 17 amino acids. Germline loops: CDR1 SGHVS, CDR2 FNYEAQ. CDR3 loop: CASSSRRTSGGTGEQYF. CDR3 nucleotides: TGTGCCAGCAGCTCTCGACGGACTAGCGGGGGGACCGGCGAGCAGTACTTC.

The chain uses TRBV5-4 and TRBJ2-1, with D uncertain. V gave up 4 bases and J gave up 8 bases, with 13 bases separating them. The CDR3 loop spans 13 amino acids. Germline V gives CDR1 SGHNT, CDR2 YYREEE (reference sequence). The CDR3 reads CASSQDRWDEQFF. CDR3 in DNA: TGTGCCAGCAGCCAGGATCGGTGGGATGAGCAGTTCTTC.

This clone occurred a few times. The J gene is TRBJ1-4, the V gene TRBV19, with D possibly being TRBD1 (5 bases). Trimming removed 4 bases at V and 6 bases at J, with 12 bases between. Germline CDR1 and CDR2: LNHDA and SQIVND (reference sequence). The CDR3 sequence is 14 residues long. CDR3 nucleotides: TGTGCCAGTAGTAGGAGCAGGGAGGATGAAAAACTGTTTTTT. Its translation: CASSRSREDEKLFF.

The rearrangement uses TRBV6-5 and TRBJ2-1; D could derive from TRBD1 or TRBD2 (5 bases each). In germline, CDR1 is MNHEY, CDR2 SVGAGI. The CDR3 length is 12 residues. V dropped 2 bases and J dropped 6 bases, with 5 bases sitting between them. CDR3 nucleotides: TGTGCCAGCAGTTACGGGGGCAATGAGCAGTTCTTC. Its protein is CASSYGGNEQFF.

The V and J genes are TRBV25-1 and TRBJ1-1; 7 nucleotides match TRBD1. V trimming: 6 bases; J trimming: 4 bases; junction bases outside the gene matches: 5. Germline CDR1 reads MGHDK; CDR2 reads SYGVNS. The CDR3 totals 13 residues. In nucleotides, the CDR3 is TGTGCCAGCAGCCAGGGGGGGGGCACTGAAGCTTTCTTT. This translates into CASSQGGGTEAFF.

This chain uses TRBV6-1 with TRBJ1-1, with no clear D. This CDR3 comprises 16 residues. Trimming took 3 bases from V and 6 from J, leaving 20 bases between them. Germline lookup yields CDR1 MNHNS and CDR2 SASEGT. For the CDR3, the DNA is TGTGCCAGCAGTGAGCTAATGACGGACCTTGGGGCTGAAGCTTTCTTT. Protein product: CASSELMTDLGAEAFF.

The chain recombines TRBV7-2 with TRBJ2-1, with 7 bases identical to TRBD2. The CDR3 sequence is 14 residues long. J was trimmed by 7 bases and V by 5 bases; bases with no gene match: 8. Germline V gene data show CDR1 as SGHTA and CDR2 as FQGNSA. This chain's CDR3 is CASSRTGLGNEQFF. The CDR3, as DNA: TGTGCCAGCAGCCGGACCGGACTAGGAAATGAGCAGTTCTTC.

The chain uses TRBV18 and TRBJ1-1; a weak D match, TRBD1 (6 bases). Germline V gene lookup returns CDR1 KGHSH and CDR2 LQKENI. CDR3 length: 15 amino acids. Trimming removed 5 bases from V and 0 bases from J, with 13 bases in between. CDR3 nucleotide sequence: TGTGCCAGCTCAGTGGGACACCTCATGAACACTGAAGCTTTCTTT. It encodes CASSVGHLMNTEAFF.

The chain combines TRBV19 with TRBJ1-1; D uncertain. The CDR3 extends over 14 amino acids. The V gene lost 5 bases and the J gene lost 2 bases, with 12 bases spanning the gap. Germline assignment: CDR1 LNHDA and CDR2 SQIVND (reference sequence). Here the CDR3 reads CASSRPQVNTEAFF. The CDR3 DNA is TGTGCCAGTAGTCGCCCCCAGGTAAACACTGAAGCTTTCTTT.

The CDR3 bases are TGTGCCAGCAGTTCCCTGGACAGGGTTGAAGGCTACACCTTC. The encoded protein is CASSSLDRVEGYTF. The chain employs TRBV28 and TRBJ1-2; 8 nucleotides match TRBD1. The V segment lost 4 bases and the J segment 8 bases; nucleotides outside the gene matches: 9. The CDR3 length is 14 residues. Per germline, CDR1 MDHEN and CDR2 SYDVKM.

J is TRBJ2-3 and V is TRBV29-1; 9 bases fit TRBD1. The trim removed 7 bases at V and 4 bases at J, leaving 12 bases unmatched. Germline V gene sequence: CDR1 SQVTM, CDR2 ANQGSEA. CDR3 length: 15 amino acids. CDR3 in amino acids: CSALPTGGKADTQYF. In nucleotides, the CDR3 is TGCAGCGCCCTACCGACAGGGGGAAAGGCAGATACGCAGTATTTT.

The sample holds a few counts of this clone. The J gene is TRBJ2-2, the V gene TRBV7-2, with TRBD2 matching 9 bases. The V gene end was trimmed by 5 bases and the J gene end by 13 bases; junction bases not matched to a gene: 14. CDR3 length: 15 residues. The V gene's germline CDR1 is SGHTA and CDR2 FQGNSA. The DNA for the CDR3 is TGTGCCAGCAGCCCGGATAGCGGGAGCGGGCATGGGCTGTTTTTT. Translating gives CASSPDSGSGHGLFF.

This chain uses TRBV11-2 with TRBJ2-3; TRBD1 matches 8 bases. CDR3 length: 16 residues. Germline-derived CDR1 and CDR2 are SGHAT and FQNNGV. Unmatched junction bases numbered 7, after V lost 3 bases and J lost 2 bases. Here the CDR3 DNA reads TGTGCCAGCAGCTTGTCCCAGGGGGCTTACACAGATACGCAGTATTTT. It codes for CASSLSQGAYTDTQYF.

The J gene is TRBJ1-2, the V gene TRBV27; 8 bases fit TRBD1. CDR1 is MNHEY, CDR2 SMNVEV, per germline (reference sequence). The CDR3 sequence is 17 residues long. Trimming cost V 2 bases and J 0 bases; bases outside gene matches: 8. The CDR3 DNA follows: TGTGCCAGCAGTTTAAAGGGACAGGAAATAGCTAACTATGGCTACACCTTC. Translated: CASSLKGQEIANYGYTF.

In DNA, the CDR3 is TGTGCCTGTAGCAGGGGGCGAGTCCATGAGCAGTTCTTC. This encodes CACSRGRVHEQFF. The chain has TRBV30 and TRBJ2-1, with TRBD1 matching over 8 bases. Germline values: CDR1 GTSNPN, CDR2 SVGIG (reference sequence). The length of the CDR3 is 13 residues. V lost 6 bases, J lost 8 bases, and 9 bases stayed unmatched.

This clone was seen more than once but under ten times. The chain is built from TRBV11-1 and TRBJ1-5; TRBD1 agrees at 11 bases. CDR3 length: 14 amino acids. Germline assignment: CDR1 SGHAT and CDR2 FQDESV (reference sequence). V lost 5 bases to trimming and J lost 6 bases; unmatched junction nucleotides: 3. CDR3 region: CASSPGTGGQPQHF. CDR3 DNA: TGTGCCAGCAGCCCAGGGACAGGGGGTCAGCCCCAGCATTTT.

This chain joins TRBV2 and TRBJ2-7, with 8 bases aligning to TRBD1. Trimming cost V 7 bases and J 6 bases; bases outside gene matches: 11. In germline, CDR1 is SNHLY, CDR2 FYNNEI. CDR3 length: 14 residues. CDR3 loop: CASIGEDRVAEQYF. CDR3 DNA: TGTGCCAGCATCGGGGAGGACAGGGTAGCCGAGCAGTACTTC.

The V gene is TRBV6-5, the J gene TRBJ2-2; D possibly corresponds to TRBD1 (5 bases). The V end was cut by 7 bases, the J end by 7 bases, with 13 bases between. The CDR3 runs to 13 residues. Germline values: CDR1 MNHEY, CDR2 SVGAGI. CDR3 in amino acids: CASTRRGGGELFF. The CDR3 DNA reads TGTGCCAGCACAAGAAGGGGCGGCGGGGAGCTGTTTTTT.

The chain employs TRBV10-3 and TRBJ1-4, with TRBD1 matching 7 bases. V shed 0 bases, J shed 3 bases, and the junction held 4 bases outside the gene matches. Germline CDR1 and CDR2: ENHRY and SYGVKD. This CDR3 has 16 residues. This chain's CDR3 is CAISESSGQPNEKLFF. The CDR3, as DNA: TGTGCCATCAGTGAGTCTTCGGGACAGCCTAATGAAAAACTGTTTTTT.

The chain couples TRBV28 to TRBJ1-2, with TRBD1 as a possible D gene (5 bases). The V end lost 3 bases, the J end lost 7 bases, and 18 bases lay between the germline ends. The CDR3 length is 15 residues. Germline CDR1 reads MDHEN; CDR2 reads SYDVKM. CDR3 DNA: TGTGCCAGCAGTTTTTCGGCGGGGCTGGTAGGTGGCTACACCTTC. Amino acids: CASSFSAGLVGGYTF.

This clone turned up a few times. In nucleotides, the CDR3 is TGTGCCAGCAGTTCAGAGGTCGGGAGCAATCAGCCCCAGCATTTT. It translates to CASSSEVGSNQPQHF. The V call is TRBV25-1, the J call TRBJ1-5; D ambiguous. V lost 5 bases and J 1 base, leaving 12 bases between the germline ends. Germline assignment: CDR1 MGHDK and CDR2 SYGVNS. The CDR3 has 15 amino acids.

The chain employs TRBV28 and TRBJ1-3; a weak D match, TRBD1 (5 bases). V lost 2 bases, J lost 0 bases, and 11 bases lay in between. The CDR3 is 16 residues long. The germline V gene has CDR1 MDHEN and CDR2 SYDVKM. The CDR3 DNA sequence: TGTGCCAGCAGTTTACGTCCAGGGAGCTCTGGAAACACCATATATTTT. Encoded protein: CASSLRPGSSGNTIYF.

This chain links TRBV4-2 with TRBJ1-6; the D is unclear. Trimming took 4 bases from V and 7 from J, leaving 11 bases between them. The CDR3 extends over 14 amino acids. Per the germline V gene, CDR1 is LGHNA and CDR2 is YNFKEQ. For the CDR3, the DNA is TGTGCCAGCAGCCCGGGGATGGGCAATTCACCCCTCCACTTT. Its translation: CASSPGMGNSPLHF.

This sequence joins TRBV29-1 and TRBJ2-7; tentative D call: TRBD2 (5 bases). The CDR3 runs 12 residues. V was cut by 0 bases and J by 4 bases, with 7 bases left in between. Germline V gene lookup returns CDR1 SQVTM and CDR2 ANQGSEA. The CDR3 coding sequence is TGCAGCGTTGAAGACGGGGAGTACGAGCAGTACTTC. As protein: CSVEDGEYEQYF.

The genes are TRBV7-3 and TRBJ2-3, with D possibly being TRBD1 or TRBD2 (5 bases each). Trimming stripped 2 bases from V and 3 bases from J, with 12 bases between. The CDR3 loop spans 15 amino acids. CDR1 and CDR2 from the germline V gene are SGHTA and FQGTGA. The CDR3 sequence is CASSLSGTRTDTQYF. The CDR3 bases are TGTGCCAGCAGCTTATCAGGGACGAGAACAGATACGCAGTATTTT.

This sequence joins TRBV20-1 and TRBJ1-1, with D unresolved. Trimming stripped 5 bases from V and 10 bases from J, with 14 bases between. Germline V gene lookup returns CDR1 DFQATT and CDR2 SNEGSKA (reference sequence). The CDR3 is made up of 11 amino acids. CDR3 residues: CSAPLGPGAFF. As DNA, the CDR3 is TGCAGTGCTCCCCTGGGCCCGGGAGCTTTCTTT.

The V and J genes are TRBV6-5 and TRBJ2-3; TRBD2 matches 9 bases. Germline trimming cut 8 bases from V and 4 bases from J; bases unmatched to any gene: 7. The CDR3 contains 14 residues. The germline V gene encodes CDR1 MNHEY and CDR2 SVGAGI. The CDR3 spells CASYSGSAPDTQYF. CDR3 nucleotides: TGTGCCAGCTATAGCGGGAGCGCCCCAGATACGCAGTATTTT.

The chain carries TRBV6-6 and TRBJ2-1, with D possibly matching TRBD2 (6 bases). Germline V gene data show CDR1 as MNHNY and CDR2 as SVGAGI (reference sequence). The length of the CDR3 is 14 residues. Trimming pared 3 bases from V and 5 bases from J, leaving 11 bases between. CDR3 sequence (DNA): TGTGCCAGCAGTTATCAAACTAGCCACAATGAGCAGTTCTTC. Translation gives CASSYQTSHNEQFF.

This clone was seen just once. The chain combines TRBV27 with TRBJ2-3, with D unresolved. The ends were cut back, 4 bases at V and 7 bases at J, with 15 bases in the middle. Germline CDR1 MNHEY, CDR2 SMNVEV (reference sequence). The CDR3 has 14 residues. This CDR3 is CASSSHTSQYTQYF. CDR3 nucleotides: TGTGCCAGCAGTTCCCACACCTCTCAGTATACGCAGTATTTT.